The subject of this entry is one T cell receptor (beta chain). Unique molecular identifiers were used to barcode this TCRbeta library. TCRdb reanalysed the PCR reads using MiXCR and keeps one entry per CDR3 protein. The data show over 300,000 distinct CDR3 sequences, over 9% seen once. This sample stems from a study of T-cell reconstitution after alpha-beta-depleted transplantation in children. The origin of this receptor is a human donor who donated a stem cell graft to a child with acute lymphoblastic leukemia. This sample comprised PBMCs from the stem cell graft donor, obtained from the stem cell graft.

CDR3 residues: CASSSPRSLSSYEQYF. The CDR3 DNA follows: TGTGCCAGCAGTTCCCCGCGTAGTCTTTCCTCCTACGAGCAGTACTTC. V gene TRBV28 combines with J gene TRBJ2-7; D remains ambiguous. The CDR3 is 16 amino acids. Trimming took 4 bases from V and 0 from J, leaving 16 bases between them. Germline assignment: CDR1 MDHEN and CDR2 SYDVKM.